This T cell receptor (beta chain) was profiled in a study of blood T cell repertoires in COVID-19. At the level of the study: Both acute and convalescent COVID-19 samples were obtained from the United States, Italy and Spain. PBMCs, B-cell-depleted T cells, or T cells were the source of the cDNA or gDNA that made up the material.

In the source study's methods: Amplification with reference gene primers provided the estimates of nucleated cell counts. Using immunoSEQ multiplex PCR, the repertoire was profiled, and TCRdb retains in-frame clones only, with some absent. The V and J calls and clone size come from that table; D and trimming were worked out from the DNA. The top ten clones hold approximately 15% of a sample with under 200,000 clones, around four fifths of them seen once. The V end lost 8 bases, the J end lost 5 bases, and 13 bases lay between the germline ends. The CDR3 sequence is 13 residues long. Germline lookup yields CDR1 WNHNN and CDR2 SYGVQD (reference sequence).

This sequence was found in a man between 25 and 39 years old with active or convalescent COVID-19. Sequencing was carried out using peripheral blood. The chain combines TRBV10-1 with TRBJ2-1; D possibly corresponds to TRBD2 (6 bases). This chain's CDR3 is CASGGWQHNEQFF. CDR3 nucleotide sequence: TGCGCCAGCGGGGGGTGGCAGCACAATGAGCAGTTCTTC.